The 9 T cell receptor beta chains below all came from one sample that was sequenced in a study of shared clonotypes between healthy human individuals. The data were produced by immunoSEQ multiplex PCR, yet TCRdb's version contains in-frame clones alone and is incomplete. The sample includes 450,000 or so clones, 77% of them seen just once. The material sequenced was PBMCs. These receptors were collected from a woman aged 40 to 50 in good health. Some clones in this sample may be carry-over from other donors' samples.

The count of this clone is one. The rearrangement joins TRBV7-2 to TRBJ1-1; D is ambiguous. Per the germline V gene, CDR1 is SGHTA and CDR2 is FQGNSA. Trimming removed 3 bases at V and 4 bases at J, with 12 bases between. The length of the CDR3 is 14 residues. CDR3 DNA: TGTGCCAGCAGCTTCAGCACCTGGGGCACTGAAGCTTTCTTT. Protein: CASSFSTWGTEAFF.

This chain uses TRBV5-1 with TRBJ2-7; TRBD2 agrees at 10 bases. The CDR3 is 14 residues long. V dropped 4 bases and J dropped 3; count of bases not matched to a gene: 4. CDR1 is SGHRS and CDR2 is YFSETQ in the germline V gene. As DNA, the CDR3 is TGCGCCAGCAGCCCTAGCGGGAGAGGCTACGAGCAGTACTTC. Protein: CASSPSGRGYEQYF.

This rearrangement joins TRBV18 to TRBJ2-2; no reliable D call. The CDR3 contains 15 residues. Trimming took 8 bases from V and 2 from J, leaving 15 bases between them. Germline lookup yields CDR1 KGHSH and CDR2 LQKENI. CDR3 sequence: CASPTSDGNTGELFF. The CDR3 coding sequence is TGTGCCAGCCCAACTTCGGACGGAAACACCGGGGAGCTGTTTTTT.

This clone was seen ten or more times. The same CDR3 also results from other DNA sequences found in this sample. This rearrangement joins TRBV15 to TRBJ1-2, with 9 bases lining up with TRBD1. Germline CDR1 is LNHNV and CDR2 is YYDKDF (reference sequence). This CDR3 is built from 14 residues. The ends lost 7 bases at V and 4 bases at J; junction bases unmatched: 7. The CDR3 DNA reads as TGTGCCACCACCCCTGGGACAGGGCGCTATGGCTACACCTTC. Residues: CATTPGTGRYGYTF.

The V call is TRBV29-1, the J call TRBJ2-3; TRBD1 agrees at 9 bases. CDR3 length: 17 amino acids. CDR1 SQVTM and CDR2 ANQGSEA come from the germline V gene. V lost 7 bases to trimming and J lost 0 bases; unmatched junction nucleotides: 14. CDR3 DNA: TGCAGCGCCAGACCCGGGACAGGGCACGTAAGCACAGATACGCAGTATTTT. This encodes CSARPGTGHVSTDTQYF.

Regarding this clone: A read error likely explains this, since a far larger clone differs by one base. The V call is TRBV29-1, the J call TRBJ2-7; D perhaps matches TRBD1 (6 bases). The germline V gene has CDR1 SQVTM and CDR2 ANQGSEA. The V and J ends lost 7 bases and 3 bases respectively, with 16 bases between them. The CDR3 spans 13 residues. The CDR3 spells CSASRTERYEQYF. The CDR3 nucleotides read TGCAGCGCATCCAGGACAGAGCGCTACGAGCAGTACTTC.

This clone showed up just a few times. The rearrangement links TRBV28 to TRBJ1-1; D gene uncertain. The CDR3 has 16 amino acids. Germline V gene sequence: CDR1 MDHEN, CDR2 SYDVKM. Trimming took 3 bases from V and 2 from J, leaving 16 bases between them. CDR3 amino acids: CASSLRGFEKNTEAFF. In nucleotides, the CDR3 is TGTGCCAGCAGTTTGCGAGGCTTCGAAAAAAACACTGAAGCTTTCTTT.

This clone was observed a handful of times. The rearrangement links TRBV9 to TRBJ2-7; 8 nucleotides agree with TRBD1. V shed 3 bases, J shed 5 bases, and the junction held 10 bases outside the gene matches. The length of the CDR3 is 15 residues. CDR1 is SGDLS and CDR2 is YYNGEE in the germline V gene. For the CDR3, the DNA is TGTGCCAGCAGCGGTGGGGACAGGTCTCTTCACGAGCAGTACTTC. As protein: CASSGGDRSLHEQYF.

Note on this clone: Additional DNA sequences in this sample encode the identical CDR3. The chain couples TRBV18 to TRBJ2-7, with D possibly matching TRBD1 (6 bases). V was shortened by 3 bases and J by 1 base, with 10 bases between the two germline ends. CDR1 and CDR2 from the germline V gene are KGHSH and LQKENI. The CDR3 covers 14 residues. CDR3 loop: CASSPGQGSYEQYF. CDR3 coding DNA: TGTGCCAGCTCACCTGGGCAGGGGTCCTACGAGCAGTACTTC.